These 21 T cell receptor beta chains share one sample of origin, sequenced in a study of spatial heterogeneity in lung cancer. General study points: The study found that expanded intratumoral alpha and beta TCR counts tracked tumor mutation counts.

Which antigens these TCRs recognize remains unknown. The sample's time point: sample taken at primary tumor resection. Via MiXCR, TCRdb re-called the 5' RACE reads, giving one row per CDR3 protein. The table includes 3,500 to 5,500 distinct CDR3 sequences, approximately 6.1% detected once. The specimen was lung tumor tissue, collected at surgery. The receptors derive from a male donor with early-stage non-small cell lung cancer.

In this sample, this clonotype is medium-sized. The chain uses TRBV20-1 and TRBJ2-1, with a weak D call TRBD1 (8 bases). Germline V lookup: CDR1 DFQATT, CDR2 SNEGSKA (reference sequence). This CDR3 has 11 residues. The V end lost 1 base, the J end lost 14 bases, and 12 bases lay between the germline ends. Written as DNA, the CDR3 is TGCAGTGCTAGAGGGACAGGGAGGGAGTTCTTC. Translating it yields CSARGTGREFF.

This clonotype is labeled as large. For the CDR3, the DNA is TGTGCCAGCAGCCCGGCCAGAGGGGTCAGCTCTGGGGCCAACGTCCTGACTTTC. This encodes CASSPARGVSSGANVLTF. The chain is built from TRBV7-9 and TRBJ2-6; D may correspond to TRBD1 or TRBD2 (5 bases each). Trimming cost V 5 bases and J 0 bases, with 17 bases left between them. Germline V CDR1 and CDR2: SEHNR, FQNEAQ (reference sequence). This CDR3 has 18 amino acids.

This clonotype came up many times. V and J are TRBV11-3 and TRBJ2-3, with 7 bases identical to TRBD2. The CDR3 is 14 amino acids. Germline V CDR1 and CDR2: SGHNT, YENEEA. The V and J ends lost 8 bases and 0 bases, in that order; junction bases with no gene match: 5. For the CDR3, the DNA is TGTGCCAGCGGGCCAGCGGGAAGCACAGATACGCAGTATTTT. It specifies CASGPAGSTDTQYF.

This clonotype was seen more than once but under ten times. DNA for the CDR3: TGTGCCAGCAGTTACGGGACTCGCAGCACAGATACGCAGTATTTT. Translated: CASSYGTRSTDTQYF. The rearrangement uses TRBV6-5 and TRBJ2-3; the D gene is possibly TRBD2 (6 bases). V lost 2 bases and J lost 0, with 9 bases in between. The CDR3 has 15 residues. Germline CDR1 MNHEY, CDR2 SVGAGI.

This clonotype was seen ten or more times. The chain carries TRBV12-5 and TRBJ1-1, with D maybe TRBD1 (5 bases). Germline-derived CDR1 and CDR2 are LGHNT and FRNRAP. This CDR3 has 13 residues. CDR3 coding DNA: TGTGCAACTCTGACTGGGGGAGGCACTGAAGCTTTCTTT. Encoded protein: CATLTGGGTEAFF.

This clonotype was observed at least ten times. V and J are TRBV10-3 and TRBJ2-3; 11 bases line up with TRBD2. CDR3 length: 17 residues. Trimming removed 4 bases from V and 0 bases from J; junction bases left unmatched: 6. CDR1 ENHRY and CDR2 SYGVKD come from the germline V gene. For the CDR3, the DNA is TGTGCCATCAGTGGTTCGACTAGCGGGGCTAGCACAGATACGCAGTATTTT. As protein: CAISGSTSGASTDTQYF.

In its sample, this clonotype is medium-sized. This chain joins TRBV7-2 and TRBJ2-2, with TRBD2 as a possible D gene (5 bases). The CDR3 covers 16 residues. Germline V gene data show CDR1 as SGHTA and CDR2 as FQGNSA. The V gene lost 4 bases and the J gene lost 1 base, with 13 bases spanning the gap. DNA for the CDR3: TGTGCCAGCAGCTCCTCGTGGAGCGGGAACACCGGGGAGCTGTTTTTT. This gives the protein CASSSSWSGNTGELFF.

The table lists this clonotype with many counts. This chain joins TRBV6-6 and TRBJ1-5; D possibly corresponds to TRBD1 (5 bases). The CDR3 sequence is 18 residues long. Germline V lookup: CDR1 MNHNY, CDR2 SVGAGI (reference sequence). Trimming cost V 0 bases and J 5 bases, with 20 bases left between them. Here the CDR3 reads CASSYSYRSGPMDQPQHF. In nucleotides, the CDR3 is TGTGCCAGCAGTTACTCTTACCGTTCGGGGCCCATGGATCAGCCCCAGCATTTT.

There are many counts of this clonotype. The rearrangement uses TRBV4-3 and TRBJ1-2; 8 positions match TRBD1. Germline V gene lookup returns CDR1 LGHNA and CDR2 YSLEER. V lost 0 bases and J lost 4; bases outside the gene matches: 10. The CDR3 totals 17 residues. The CDR3 sequence: CASSQEYLDGQGYGYTF. CDR3 in DNA: TGCGCCAGCAGCCAAGAGTACCTCGACGGACAGGGCTATGGCTACACCTTC.

In its sample, this clonotype was seen many times. The chain uses TRBV29-1 and TRBJ2-1; 7 positions match TRBD2. There are 12 residues in the CDR3. Unmatched junction bases numbered 7, after V lost 4 bases and J lost 10 bases. The germline V gene encodes CDR1 SQVTM and CDR2 ANQGSEA. The CDR3 loop is CSVGLRGWEQFF. DNA for the CDR3: TGCAGCGTTGGCTTGCGGGGGTGGGAGCAGTTCTTC.

This clonotype was counted at least ten times. The chain combines TRBV6-1 with TRBJ2-7; unclear D gene. From germline, CDR1 is MNHNS and CDR2 SASEGT. Trimming removed 4 bases from V and 7 bases from J, with 14 bases in between. This CDR3 contains 13 residues. The CDR3 bases are TGTGCCAGCAGTGGAGGATTGGTTGGGGAGCAGTACTTC. The encoded protein is CASSGGLVGEQYF.

The table lists this clonotype with many counts. The V and J genes are TRBV28 and TRBJ2-1; D perhaps matches TRBD1 (5 bases). Germline CDR1 and CDR2: MDHEN and SYDVKM. Trimming left V 9 bases short and J 4 bases short, with 16 bases between. The CDR3 sequence is 14 residues long. CDR3 in amino acids: CASARPRGYNEQFF. In DNA form, the CDR3 reads TGTGCCAGTGCGCGGCCAAGGGGTTACAATGAGCAGTTCTTC.

This clonotype was detected many times. The V gene is TRBV23-1, the J gene TRBJ2-6; D is possibly TRBD1 (6 bases). TRBV23-1 falls under the ORF class, with uncertain function. Trimming shortened V by 5 bases and J by 4 bases, and 24 bases separated the two germline ends. The CDR3 covers 19 residues. CDR3 in DNA: TGCGCCAGCAGTTATCAAAAGGGGGAGAAAGGGGCAGGGGCCAACGTCCTGACTTTC. This encodes CASSYQKGEKGAGANVLTF.

This sequence joins TRBV28 and TRBJ2-7; a weak D match, TRBD1 (6 bases). Trimming left V 2 bases short and J 0 bases short, with 11 bases between. The CDR3 sequence is 15 residues long. Germline CDR1 reads MDHEN; CDR2 reads SYDVKM. CDR3 DNA sequence: TGTGCCAGCAGTTTAGCCGGGACAACCTCCTACGAGCAGTACTTC. It encodes CASSLAGTTSYEQYF.

By proportion, this clonotype is large. V gene TRBV28 combines with J gene TRBJ1-2; D gene ambiguous. V was pared by 3 bases and J by 5 bases, with 4 bases between. Germline CDR1 and CDR2: MDHEN and SYDVKM. The CDR3 runs to 11 residues. CDR3 in DNA: TGTGCCAGCAGTTTCCGATATGGCTACACCTTC. Encoded protein: CASSFRYGYTF.

Ten or more counts support this clonotype. This chain uses TRBV24-1 with TRBJ1-2; the D is unclear. V lost 5 bases and J 10 bases, leaving 16 bases between the germline ends. Germline V lookup: CDR1 KGHDR, CDR2 SFDVKD. This CDR3 is built from 13 residues. This CDR3 reads CATSGPGRGAYTF. The CDR3 coding sequence is TGTGCCACCAGTGGTCCAGGAAGAGGCGCCTACACCTTC.

This clonotype was seen many times. V gene TRBV20-1 combines with J gene TRBJ2-5; possibly TRBD1 for D (5 bases). Germline CDR1 DFQATT, CDR2 SNEGSKA (reference sequence). V was trimmed by 8 bases and J by 7 bases, leaving 14 bases between them. The CDR3 has 11 residues. DNA of the CDR3: TGCAGTACGCTACAGGTTGGGACCCAGTACTTC. It encodes CSTLQVGTQYF.

In its sample, this clonotype is medium-sized (0.01 to 0.1%). V is TRBV5-1 and J is TRBJ2-2; 7 bases line up with TRBD2. The CDR3 contains 17 residues. With V trimmed by 3 bases and J by 0 bases, 8 bases remained unmatched. Per germline, CDR1 SGHRS and CDR2 YFSETQ. CDR3 sequence (DNA): TGCGCCAGCAGCTCTGGGGCAGCGGGGACGAACACCGGGGAGCTGTTTTTT. Encoded protein: CASSSGAAGTNTGELFF.

This clonotype was recorded many times. V gene TRBV7-9 combines with J gene TRBJ2-4, with TRBD2 as a possible D gene (7 bases). The germline CDR1 and CDR2 sequences are SEHNR and FQNEAQ (reference sequence). Trimming cost V 8 bases and J 5 bases, with 10 bases left between them. The CDR3 has 12 amino acids. The CDR3 loop is CASEGGENIQYF. DNA of the CDR3: TGTGCCAGCGAAGGGGGGGAAAACATTCAGTACTTC.

This clonotype was detected many times. This rearrangement joins TRBV25-1 to TRBJ1-1; D might be TRBD1 (6 bases). Germline lookup yields CDR1 MGHDK and CDR2 SYGVNS. With 5 bases removed from V and 2 bases from J, the gap between germline ends came to 12 bases. This CDR3 comprises 14 residues. The CDR3 region is CASSPPGHNTEAFF. Written as DNA, the CDR3 is TGTGCCAGCAGTCCCCCGGGACATAACACTGAAGCTTTCTTT.

This clonotype is categorized as medium-sized (0.01 to 0.1%). The chain recombines TRBV6-6 with TRBJ2-4; 8 nucleotides agree with TRBD2. CDR1 is MNHNY, CDR2 SVGAGI, per germline (reference sequence). The CDR3 covers 16 residues. Germline trimming cut 7 bases from V and 5 bases from J; bases unmatched to any gene: 13. CDR3 sequence: CASIGSGSGGENIQYF. CDR3 sequence (DNA): TGTGCCAGCATTGGTTCGGGAAGCGGGGGCGAAAACATTCAGTACTTC.